The clone carrying this TCR beta chain was recorded only once. Germline V gives CDR1 LNHDA, CDR2 SQIVND (reference sequence). The CDR3 consists of 14 residues. V lost 7 bases, J lost 4 bases, and 14 bases lay in between. Generated by immunoSEQ multiplex PCR, the TCRdb table keeps only in-frame clones and is missing some. Here the sample spans about 300,000 clones, roughly 89% being singletons. The cohort comprised adults aged roughly 18 to 95 years residing in about two dozen US areas. Participants had their cohort set by participant-reported clinical history. The data were obtained in a study of blood T cell repertoires in COVID-19. Study context: Donors in the United States, Italy and Spain gave samples during acute or convalescent COVID-19.

Source material: PBMCs or T cells enriched from blood (not recorded which). V usage is TRBV19 and J usage is TRBJ1-5; possible D gene TRBD1, 5 bases. The receptor was derived from a woman aged 45-65 years who had been exposed to COVID-19. The CDR3 DNA sequence: TGTGCCAGTATCCCAGCGGGGGTGAATCAGCCCCAGCATTTT. Translating gives CASIPAGVNQPQHF.